Given below is one TCR beta chain in context. The specificity of this receptor is unknown. No much larger clone exists at a distance of one base, and base qualities are not known. V is shortened by 2 bases, J by 8 bases, and the region joining them spans 13 bases. From cysteine to phenylalanine, the CDR3 is 14 amino acids long. Solely the CDR3 DNA is kept, with 42 bases framed from the first base. CDR1 MNHNY and CDR2 SVGAGI were looked up in the germline V gene (reference sequence). This entry belongs to a study of Ad26.COV2.S vaccination and SARS-CoV-2 variants (dated by TCRdb to 2020 to 2022). Looking at the study overall: Donors in the vaccine arm were drawn from COV1001, a phase I-IIa trial of Ad26.COV2.S in healthy adults that was multicentre, randomized, double-blind and placebo-controlled. Trial participants were randomized into five groups of five, in which low-dose or high-dose Ad26.COV2.S was given once or twice, or placebo was given on both occasions. TCRbeta repertoire sequencing was used to assess the specificity and breadth of SARS-CoV-2-reactive T cell receptors after Ad26.COV2.S vaccination. Investigators remained blinded to trial group allocation during experiments and outcome assessment. The TCR-sequenced set comprised approximately 30 samples: about 19 Ad26.COV2.S vaccine recipients, 5 placebo recipients and 8 SARS-CoV-2 convalescent individuals. Dosing of Ad26.COV2.S was intramuscular, at either 5x10^10 or 1x10^11 viral particles, delivered as one shot or as two shots spaced 56 days apart. The paper as a whole reports these results and caveats: Comparable non-spike TCR breadth was observed between vaccine and placebo recipients, consistent with only spike being contained in the vaccine. Compared with placebo recipients, Ad26.COV2.S recipients showed higher spike-specific TCR breadth (P = 0.0014). Comparing responses between vaccine doses or regimens was not something the study was powered to do. After vaccination, substantial breadth of spike-specific CD8+ and CD4+ T cell responses was reported. According to the authors, total T cell responses may have been underestimated by the TCR breadth and depth analyses.

The treatment or condition tag for this specimen amounts to: 15 to 20 received Ad26.COV2.S at low or high dose, single or two shots; 5 received placebo; per-sample allocation not given. Repertoires of vaccine and placebo recipients were sequenced from samples collected on day 63 after the first injection. In Cohort 1b, fewer than 30 adults aged 18-55 years were enrolled at a single site in Boston, USA, between 29 July and 7 August 2020. Ad26.COV2.S consisted of a replication-incompetent adenovirus type 26 vector by which a prefusion-stabilized SARS-CoV-2 spike protein from the original Wuhan strain was expressed. TCRbeta CDR3 regions were sequenced with the immunoSEQ Assay. After extraction, genomic DNA underwent amplification by bias-controlled multiplex PCR, followed by high-throughput sequencing. In the paper's pipeline: To quantify the absolute abundance of every unique TCRbeta CDR3 region, sequences were collapsed and filtered. T cell fraction was estimated by normalization of TCRbeta template counts to usable DNA, with usable DNA being measured through amplification of reference genes present in all nucleated cells. Repertoire TCRs were annotated as SARS-CoV-2-specific when V gene, CDR3 amino acid sequence and J gene were exactly matched to a known reactive TCR set. The reference SARS-CoV-2 TCR set was derived from MIRA and filtered for enrichment in COVID-19-positive ImmuneCODE repertoires, a step that removed public or cross-reactive TCRs. Based on the MIRA antigens, annotated TCRs were further analysed at the level of specific ORF or position within ORF. Breadth was defined as annotated unique rearrangements over total unique productive rearrangements; depth was the summed frequency of those rearrangements. TCR breadth was compared between groups using two-sided Wilcoxon rank-sum tests. Entries here come from immuneACCESS through TCRdb and include only in-frame sequences with V and J called. Some clones fail to appear in such tables; in the studies checked, an unresolved V gene covers under half of the shortfall, and the cause of the remainder is unknown. V and J calls and clone size are given by that table; D and trimming were obtained from the DNA. This sample gives roughly 410,000 clones in total; roughly 85% of them show up just once. The ten largest clonotypes hold about 7.1% of the sample.

Recombination joined TRBV6-6 with TRBJ2-1, and the D gene may be TRBD1, 5 bases matching. This material consisted of peripheral blood, taken in a trial of Ad26.COV2.S vaccine versus placebo. This TCR was recovered from a person between 18 and 65 years old who received the Ad26.COV2.S COVID-19 vaccine or a placebo. The nucleotide sequence is given as TGTGCCAGCAGTTACCTCTCCAGGGCGGATGAGCAGTTCTTC. The resulting protein is CASSYLSRADEQFF.